The sequence of this T cell receptor beta chain was determined in a study of cytomegalovirus exposure and HLA in healthy donors. Study-wide background: The 120 validation repertoires and the approximately 700 first-cohort repertoires shared a platform, a later analysis reported.

Sequencing was performed with immunoSEQ multiplex PCR; in TCRdb, only in-frame clones are kept and a portion is missing. Among roughly 120,000 clones listed, 88% were seen once. With regard to this clone: The antigen remains unidentified.

V was clipped by 8 bases and J by 9 bases, with 17 bases between them. The CDR3 totals 14 residues. Germline CDR1 reads SGHTA; CDR2 reads FQGTGA. Study-wide results and caveats: It was 150 to 200 TCR beta chains that were listed as cytomegalovirus-associated. In a later analysis, first-cohort TCR clusters were found to tend to co-occur in the 130 or so validation repertoires. In vitro, a few CMV-associated chains proved specific for CMV antigens.

This TCR was sampled from a woman between 18 and 30 years old in good health and CMV-seronegative. Input material: PBMCs. The genes are TRBV7-3 and TRBJ1-6; D unclear. This chain's CDR3 is CASSLSGIASPLHF. As DNA, the CDR3 is TGTGCCAGCTCTCTGTCGGGGATAGCTTCACCCCTCCACTTT.